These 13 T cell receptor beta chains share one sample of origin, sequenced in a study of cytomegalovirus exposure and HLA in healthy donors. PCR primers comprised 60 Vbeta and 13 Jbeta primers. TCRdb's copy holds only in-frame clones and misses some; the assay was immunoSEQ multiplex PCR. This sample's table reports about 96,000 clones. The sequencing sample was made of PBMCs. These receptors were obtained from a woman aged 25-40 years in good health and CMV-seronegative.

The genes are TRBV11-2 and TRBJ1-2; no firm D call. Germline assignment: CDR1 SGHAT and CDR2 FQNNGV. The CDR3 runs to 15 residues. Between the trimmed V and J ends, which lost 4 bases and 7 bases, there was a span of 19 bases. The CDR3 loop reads CASSSAGSLAGGYTF. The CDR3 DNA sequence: TGTGCCAGCAGCTCGGCGGGTAGTCTAGCAGGTGGCTACACCTTC.

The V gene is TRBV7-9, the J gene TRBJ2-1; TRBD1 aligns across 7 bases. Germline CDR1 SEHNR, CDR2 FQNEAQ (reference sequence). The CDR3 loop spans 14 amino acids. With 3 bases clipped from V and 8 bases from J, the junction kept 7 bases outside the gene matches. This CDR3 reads CASSFREGGDEQFF. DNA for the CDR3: TGTGCCAGCAGCTTTAGAGAAGGGGGCGATGAGCAGTTCTTC.

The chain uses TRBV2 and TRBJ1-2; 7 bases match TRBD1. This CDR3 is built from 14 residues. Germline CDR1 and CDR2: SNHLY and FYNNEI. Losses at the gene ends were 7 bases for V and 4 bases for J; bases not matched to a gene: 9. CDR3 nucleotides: TGTGCCAGCACCCAGGGCAGGGGGGCCTATGGCTACACCTTC. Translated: CASTQGRGAYGYTF.

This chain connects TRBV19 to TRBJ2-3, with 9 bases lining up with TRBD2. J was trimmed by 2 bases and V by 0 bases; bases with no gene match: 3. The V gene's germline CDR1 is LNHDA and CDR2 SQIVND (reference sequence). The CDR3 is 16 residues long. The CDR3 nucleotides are TGTGCCAGTAGTATAGAAGCGGGGGGACTCACAGATACGCAGTATTTT. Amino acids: CASSIEAGGLTDTQYF.

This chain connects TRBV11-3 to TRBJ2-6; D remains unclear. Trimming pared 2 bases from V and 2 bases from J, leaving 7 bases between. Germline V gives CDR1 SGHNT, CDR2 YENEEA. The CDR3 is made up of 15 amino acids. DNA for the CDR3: TGTGCCAGCAGCTTACTGTTAACTGGGGCCAACGTCCTGACTTTC. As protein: CASSLLLTGANVLTF.

The CDR3 DNA reads as TGTGCCGGGGGGGGCCGGAGTGAGACCCAGTACTTC. Its translation: CAGGGRSETQYF. This chain links TRBV30 with TRBJ2-5, with D possibly matching TRBD2 (7 bases). Looked up from germline, CDR1 is GTSNPN and CDR2 is SVGIG (reference sequence). CDR3 size: 12 residues. Between the trimmed V and J ends, which lost 8 bases and 5 bases, there was a span of 15 bases.

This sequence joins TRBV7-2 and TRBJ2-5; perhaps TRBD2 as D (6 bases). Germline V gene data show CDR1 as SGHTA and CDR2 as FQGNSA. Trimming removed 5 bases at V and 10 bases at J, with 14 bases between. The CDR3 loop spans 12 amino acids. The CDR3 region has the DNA TGTGCCAGCAGCCCGGGACTGGGCGACCAGTACTTC. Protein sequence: CASSPGLGDQYF.

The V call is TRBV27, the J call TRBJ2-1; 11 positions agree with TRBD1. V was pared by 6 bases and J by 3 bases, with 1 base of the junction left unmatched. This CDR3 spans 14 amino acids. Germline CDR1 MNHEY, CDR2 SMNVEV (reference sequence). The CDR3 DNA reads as TGTGCCAGCAGGGGACAGGGGGGCTACAATGAGCAGTTCTTC. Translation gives CASRGQGGYNEQFF.

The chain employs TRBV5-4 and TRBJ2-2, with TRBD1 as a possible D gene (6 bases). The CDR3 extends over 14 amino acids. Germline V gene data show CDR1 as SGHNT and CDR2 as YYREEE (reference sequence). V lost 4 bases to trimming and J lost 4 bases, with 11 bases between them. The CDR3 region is CASSRTESTGELFF. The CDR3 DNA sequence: TGTGCCAGCAGCAGGACAGAAAGCACCGGGGAGCTGTTTTTT.

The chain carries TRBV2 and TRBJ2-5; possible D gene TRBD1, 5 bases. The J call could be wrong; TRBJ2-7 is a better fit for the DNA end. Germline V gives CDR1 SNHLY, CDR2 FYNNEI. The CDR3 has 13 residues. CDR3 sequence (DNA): TGTGCCAGCTATGACAGCCTGAGGTACGAGCAGTACTTC. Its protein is CASYDSLRYEQYF.

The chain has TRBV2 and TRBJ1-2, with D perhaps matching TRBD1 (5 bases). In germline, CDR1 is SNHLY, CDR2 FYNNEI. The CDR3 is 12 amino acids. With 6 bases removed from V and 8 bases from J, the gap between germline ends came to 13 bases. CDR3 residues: CASRGDSKGYTF. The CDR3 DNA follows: TGTGCCAGCAGGGGCGACAGTAAAGGCTACACCTTC.

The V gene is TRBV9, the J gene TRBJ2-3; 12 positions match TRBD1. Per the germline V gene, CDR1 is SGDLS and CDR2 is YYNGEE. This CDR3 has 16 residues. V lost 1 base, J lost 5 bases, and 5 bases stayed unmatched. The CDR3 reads CASSVRGQGALDTQYF. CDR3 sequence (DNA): TGTGCCAGCAGCGTAAGGGGACAGGGGGCTTTAGATACGCAGTATTTT.

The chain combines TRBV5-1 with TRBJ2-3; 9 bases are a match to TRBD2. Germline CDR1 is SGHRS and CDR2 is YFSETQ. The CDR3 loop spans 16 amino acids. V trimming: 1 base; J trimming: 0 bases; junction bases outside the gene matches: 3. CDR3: CASSLSLAGSTDTQYF. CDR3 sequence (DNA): TGCGCCAGCAGCTTGAGCCTAGCGGGGAGCACAGATACGCAGTATTTT.